The 28 T cell receptor beta chains listed next were all sequenced from one sample in a study of T cells in Graves' hyperthyroidism and ophthalmopathy. The source material, RNA transcripts, was used to amplify TCR beta CDR3 regions. A set of HTBI primers served as the primers for a first-round RT-PCR of the TCR CDR3. TCRdb fed the multiplex PCR reads into MiXCR, producing one record per CDR3 protein. The table has 350,000 or so distinct CDR3 sequences, about 15% seen once. Input material: blood. Receptors originate from a woman in her 30s with Graves' hyperthyroidism that later progressed to Graves' ophthalmopathy.

This clonotype occurred many times. The chain recombines TRBV6-1 with TRBJ1-1, with 7 bases matching TRBD1. Germline CDR1 and CDR2: MNHNS and SASEGT. V dropped 7 bases and J dropped 6; count of bases not matched to a gene: 8. This CDR3 comprises 13 residues. The CDR3 coding sequence is TGTGCCAGCAAGGAGACAGGGAAGGCTGAAGCTTTCTTT. Protein: CASKETGKAEAFF.

At least ten counts were recorded for this clonotype. The rearrangement links TRBV11-2 to TRBJ1-1; D remains ambiguous. Germline CDR1 reads SGHAT; CDR2 reads FQNNGV. Trimming stripped 0 bases from V and 2 bases from J, with 7 bases between. The CDR3 runs to 14 residues. The CDR3 loop is CASSLERTNTEAFF. The CDR3, as DNA: TGTGCCAGCAGCTTAGAGCGAACAAACACTGAAGCTTTCTTT.

V is TRBV20-1 and J is TRBJ1-6, with D possibly being TRBD1 (5 bases). CDR3 length: 12 residues. The germline V gene encodes CDR1 DFQATT and CDR2 SNEGSKA (reference sequence). Between the trimmed V and J ends, which lost 3 bases and 8 bases, there was a span of 8 bases. The CDR3 loop reads CSASRVDSPLHF. As DNA, the CDR3 is TGCAGTGCTAGCAGGGTTGATTCACCCCTCCACTTT.

This clonotype was observed many times. The rearrangement links TRBV5-6 to TRBJ1-5; weak D call: TRBD1 (6 bases). CDR1 and CDR2 from the germline V gene are SGHDT and YYEEEE. CDR3 length: 16 amino acids. V lost 4 bases to trimming and J lost 3 bases, with 17 bases between them. CDR3 sequence: CASSIQGWGHNQPQHF. The CDR3 region has the DNA TGTGCCAGCAGCATCCAAGGATGGGGGCACAATCAGCCCCAGCATTTT.

This clonotype was counted many times. The chain couples TRBV6-1 to TRBJ2-5; 14 positions match TRBD2. Per germline, CDR1 MNHNS and CDR2 SASEGT. Trimming removed 6 bases from V and 6 bases from J; junction bases left unmatched: 9. The CDR3 sequence is 16 residues long. This CDR3 is CASRSRTSGRMQTQYF. The DNA of the CDR3 is TGTGCCAGCAGGAGTAGGACTAGCGGGAGGATGCAGACCCAGTACTTC.

This clonotype was counted many times. The rearrangement links TRBV10-3 to TRBJ1-6, with TRBD1 matching over 8 bases. This CDR3 has 16 amino acids. V trimming: 0 bases; J trimming: 6 bases; junction bases outside the gene matches: 4. Germline V gives CDR1 ENHRY, CDR2 SYGVKD. CDR3 region: CAISESLGTGNSPLHF. CDR3 sequence (DNA): TGTGCCATCAGTGAGTCTCTCGGGACAGGTAATTCACCCCTCCACTTT.

This clonotype was counted a few times. The chain has TRBV5-1 and TRBJ1-5, with D unclear. Trimming stripped 4 bases from V and 7 bases from J, with 12 bases between. The germline V gene has CDR1 SGHRS and CDR2 YFSETQ. This CDR3 is built from 13 residues. The CDR3 DNA reads TGCGCCAGCAGCGAAATGGATGGCCAGCCCCAGCATTTT. Amino acids: CASSEMDGQPQHF.

The V and J genes are TRBV2 and TRBJ1-6; 11 bases line up with TRBD1. The trim removed 6 bases at V and 6 bases at J, leaving 1 base unmatched. Germline CDR1 and CDR2: SNHLY and FYNNEI. The CDR3 runs 14 residues. The DNA for the CDR3 is TGTGCCAGCAGCGGGACAGGGGGTAATTCACCCCTCCACTTT. Its protein is CASSGTGGNSPLHF.

This clonotype was detected ten times or more. The chain couples TRBV28 to TRBJ2-1; tentative D call: TRBD1 (6 bases). The germline V gene encodes CDR1 MDHEN and CDR2 SYDVKM. The V and J ends lost 3 bases and 6 bases respectively, with 15 bases between them. The length of the CDR3 is 15 residues. CDR3 sequence reads: CASSLYRAVGNEQFF. For the CDR3, the DNA is TGTGCCAGCAGTTTGTACAGGGCCGTCGGCAATGAGCAGTTCTTC.

This clonotype was seen only a few times. It may be a read error: a sequence one base away is much more abundant. This chain connects TRBV28 to TRBJ2-1, with TRBD1 as a possible D gene (5 bases). The CDR3 spans 12 residues. Germline CDR1 and CDR2: MDHEN and SYDVKM. CDR3 sequence (DNA): TGTGCCGGCAGGCCAGGGTTCAATGAGCAGTTCTTC. It is translated as CAGRPGFNEQFF.

Comment on this clonotype: One junction end does not reproduce the germline sequence, and a read error may be involved. The V and J genes are TRBV10-3 and TRBJ1-5; the match to TRBD1 covers 8 bases. The CDR3 has 16 residues. Germline V gene data show CDR1 as ENHRY and CDR2 as SYGVKD. The CDR3 nucleotides are TGTGCCAGCAGTAAACATGCGGGACAGGACTTGAGGCCCCAGCATTTT. Protein sequence: CASSKHAGQDLRPQHF.

This clonotype has only a few counts. This chain uses TRBV12-3 or TRBV12-4 with TRBJ2-7; D possibly corresponds to TRBD2 (6 bases). V gave up 7 bases and J gave up 0 bases, with 13 bases separating them. The CDR3 is made up of 14 amino acids. This CDR3 reads CASTSSAGSYEQYF. The DNA of the CDR3 is TGTGCCAGCACTTCTAGCGCGGGCTCCTACGAGCAGTACTTC.

This clonotype was recorded at least ten times. The chain uses TRBV28 and TRBJ2-5; tentative D call: TRBD2 (6 bases). CDR3 length equals 18 residues. In germline, CDR1 is MDHEN, CDR2 SYDVKM. The V end was cut by 2 bases, the J end by 2 bases, with 21 bases between. The CDR3 region has the DNA TGTGCCAGCAGTTTAACCGTCGCCGCGGGGTTGAGTCAAGAGACCCAGTACTTC. Translated: CASSLTVAAGLSQETQYF.

This clonotype was counted ten times or more. This chain connects TRBV6-1 to TRBJ1-1; TRBD1 might be the D (5 bases). From germline, CDR1 is MNHNS and CDR2 SASEGT. The CDR3 runs 15 residues. Trimming pared 0 bases from V and 5 bases from J, leaving 13 bases between. Here the CDR3 reads CASSEALGGLTEAFF. DNA of the CDR3: TGTGCCAGCAGTGAAGCGCTTGGGGGTCTAACTGAAGCTTTCTTT.

The chain joins TRBV6-1 to TRBJ2-5, with TRBD1 as a possible D gene (5 bases). Trimming cost V 5 bases and J 2 bases, with 12 bases left between them. This CDR3 spans 14 amino acids. Germline loops: CDR1 MNHNS, CDR2 SASEGT. CDR3 sequence reads: CASSQGHLQETQYF. The DNA of the CDR3 is TGTGCCAGCAGTCAAGGACACCTACAAGAGACCCAGTACTTC.

The chain recombines TRBV18 with TRBJ1-2, with a tentative D call TRBD1 (5 bases). The V end lost 0 bases, the J end lost 14 bases, and 13 bases lay between the germline ends. In germline, CDR1 is KGHSH, CDR2 LQKENI. CDR3 length equals 12 residues. The CDR3 nucleotides are TGTGCCAGCTCACCACCGAAGGGGTTGATTACCTTC. Translation: CASSPPKGLITF.

This clonotype was recorded a few times. A much larger clonotype is one base distant, so this may be a read error. The chain links TRBV7-7 to TRBJ2-3; perhaps TRBD1 as D (6 bases). CDR1 SSHAT and CDR2 FNYEAQ come from the germline V gene (reference sequence). The CDR3 runs to 14 residues. CDR3 bases: TGTGCCAACAGCTTACAGGGTACGACAGATACGCAGTATTTT. Translated, it gives CANSLQGTTDTQYF.

This clonotype has ten or more counts. The chain is built from TRBV11-2 and TRBJ2-7; D remains ambiguous. Trimming removed 2 bases at V and 2 bases at J, with 7 bases between. This CDR3 contains 13 residues. The germline gives CDR1 SGHAT, CDR2 FQNNGV. The CDR3 reads CASSLLQAYEQYF. The CDR3 nucleotides are TGTGCCAGCAGCTTACTTCAGGCCTACGAGCAGTACTTC.

Comments on this clonotype: A much larger clone sits a single nucleotide away, making a read error possible. The rearrangement uses TRBV2 and TRBJ2-7; weak D call: TRBD2 (5 bases). There are 11 residues in the CDR3. Germline-derived CDR1 and CDR2 are SNHLY and FYNNEI. CDR3 sequence reads: CASRGAYEQHF. The CDR3 region has the DNA TGTGCCAGCAGGGGAGCCTACGAGCAGCACTTC.

This clonotype was recorded at least ten times. CDR3 nucleotides: TGCGCCAGCAGCTTGGGACTAGCGGGAGACAATGAGCAGTTCTTC. This sequence encodes CASSLGLAGDNEQFF. This chain links TRBV5-1 with TRBJ2-1, with 12 bases identical to TRBD2. The length of the CDR3 is 15 residues. The junction had 0 bases not matched to a gene; V was cut back by 0 bases and J by 5 bases. In germline, CDR1 is SGHRS, CDR2 YFSETQ. Full variable domain (outside the CDR3, taken from reference TRBV5-1 and TRBJ2-1): KAGVTQTPRYLIKTRGQQVTLSCSPISGHRSVSWYQQTPGQGLQFLFEYFSETQRNKGNFPGRFSGRQFSNSRSEMNVSTLELGDSALYLCASSLGLAGDNEQFFGPGTRLTVL.

This clonotype was counted many times. The chain combines TRBV7-9 with TRBJ2-3, with TRBD1 as a possible D gene (6 bases). With 8 bases removed from V and 5 bases from J, the gap between germline ends came to 23 bases. The CDR3 covers 16 residues. CDR1 is SEHNR and CDR2 is FQNEAQ in the germline V gene (reference sequence). CDR3 sequence: CASSSVETGFRDTQYF. CDR3 coding DNA: TGTGCCAGCTCCTCTGTGGAAACAGGGTTTCGAGATACGCAGTATTTT.

This clonotype was seen repeatedly, ten times or more. This chain links TRBV6-1 with TRBJ2-3, with D perhaps TRBD2 (5 bases). Trimming pared 2 bases from V and 2 bases from J, leaving 14 bases between. CDR3 length: 16 amino acids. CDR1 is MNHNS, CDR2 SASEGT, per germline. This chain's CDR3 is CASSEWALGDTDTQYF. For the CDR3, the DNA is TGTGCCAGCAGTGAATGGGCTTTGGGAGACACAGATACGCAGTATTTT.

V gene TRBV29-1 combines with J gene TRBJ2-1; TRBD2 matches at 14 bases. Germline V gene lookup returns CDR1 SQVTM and CDR2 ANQGSEA. This CDR3 has 16 residues. V trimming: 5 bases; J trimming: 2 bases; junction bases outside the gene matches: 5. The CDR3 sequence is CSVSGLAGGAYNEQFF. The CDR3 nucleotides are TGCAGCGTTTCCGGACTAGCGGGAGGCGCCTACAATGAGCAGTTCTTC.

At least ten counts were recorded for this clonotype. V gene TRBV7-9 combines with J gene TRBJ1-2; D remains unclear. Germline V CDR1 and CDR2: SEHNR, FQNEAQ (reference sequence). The CDR3 has 13 amino acids. V gave up 3 bases and J gave up 4 bases, with 9 bases separating them. The CDR3: CASSFELSYGYTF. DNA of the CDR3: TGTGCCAGCAGCTTCGAGTTGAGCTATGGCTACACCTTC.

In its sample, this clonotype was seen many times. The J gene is TRBJ1-6, the V gene TRBV9; 7 bases line up with TRBD1. The CDR3 contains 13 residues. In germline, CDR1 is SGDLS, CDR2 YYNGEE. Trimming at V came to 3 bases and at J to 10 bases, leaving 4 bases not matched to a gene. Here the CDR3 DNA reads TGTGCCAGCAGCGGAGGGGGCGGATCACCCCTCCACTTT. Translated, it gives CASSGGGGSPLHF.

In its sample, this clonotype was seen many times. The V and J genes are TRBV2 and TRBJ1-2; 9 positions agree with TRBD1. With 6 bases clipped from V and 8 bases from J, the junction kept 7 bases outside the gene matches. Germline lookup yields CDR1 SNHLY and CDR2 FYNNEI. This CDR3 contains 13 residues. The CDR3 sequence is CASRDRGAYGYTF. The CDR3 DNA reads TGTGCCAGCAGGGACAGGGGAGCTTACGGCTACACCTTC.

The chain combines TRBV4-2 with TRBJ1-2; 7 positions agree with TRBD1. The CDR3 runs 16 residues. The junction had 11 bases not matched to a gene; V was cut back by 1 base and J by 6 bases. The germline V gene has CDR1 LGHNA and CDR2 YNFKEQ. The CDR3 nucleotides are TGTGCCAGCAGCCAAGTTCAAGGGGGCTTAGTTGATGGCTACACCTTC. Translating gives CASSQVQGGLVDGYTF.

The V call is TRBV6-2 or TRBV6-3, the J call TRBJ2-7; no definite D call. The germline V and J ends were trimmed by 10 bases and 0 bases, with 13 bases remaining between them. This CDR3 spans 13 amino acids. CDR1 is MNHEY and CDR2 is SVGEGT in the germline V gene. The CDR3 sequence: CANSEWISYEQYF. CDR3 nucleotide sequence: TGTGCCAACTCCGAGTGGATCTCCTACGAGCAGTACTTC.